Below are 32 T cell receptor beta chains sequenced from a single sample in a study of graft-versus-host responses after intestinal transplantation. Generated by immunoSEQ multiplex PCR, the TCRdb table keeps only in-frame clones and is missing some. Here the sample spans roughly 93,000 clones, 92% being singletons. Antigens of these TCRs are unknown. The specimen comprised unstimulated CD8+ T cells sorted from spleen or lymph node cells, sampled before transplant. These receptors originate from a human donor who was the organ donor for an intestinal transplant.

This rearrangement joins TRBV7-3 to TRBJ2-1; TRBD2 is a possible D gene (6 bases). Germline CDR1 reads SGHTA; CDR2 reads FQGTGA. The CDR3 contains 13 residues. V was shortened by 3 bases and J by 6 bases, with 9 bases between the two germline ends. Here the CDR3 reads CASSLDYSNEQFF. Written as DNA, the CDR3 is TGTGCCAGCAGCTTGGACTATAGCAATGAGCAGTTCTTC. Variable domain in full (rest from reference TRBV7-3 and TRBJ2-1): GAGVSQTPSNKVTEKGKYVELRCDPISGHTALYWYRQSLGQGPEFLIYFQGTGAADDSGLPNDRFFAVRPEGSVSTLKIQRTERGDSAVYLCASSLDYSNEQFFGPGTRLTVL.

The chain uses TRBV7-8 and TRBJ2-1, with 8 positions matching TRBD2. Losses at the gene ends were 3 bases for V and 3 bases for J; bases not matched to a gene: 7. Germline V gene data show CDR1 as SGHVS and CDR2 as FQNEAQ. CDR3 length: 16 residues. CDR3 loop: CASSFPASGGYNEQFF. The DNA for the CDR3 is TGTGCCAGCAGCTTCCCGGCCAGCGGGGGCTACAATGAGCAGTTCTTC.

The rearrangement links TRBV4-3 to TRBJ2-3; D is ambiguous. Trimming took off 1 base at V and 5 bases at J, with 7 bases between the two ends. The germline CDR1 and CDR2 sequences are LGHNA and YSLEER. CDR3 length: 13 residues. In DNA, the CDR3 is TGCGCCAGCAGCCAAGCCAGTGGAGATACGCAGTATTTT. Protein: CASSQASGDTQYF.

This chain uses TRBV7-2 with TRBJ2-7, with a tentative D call TRBD1 (5 bases). This CDR3 comprises 14 residues. Germline lookup yields CDR1 SGHTA and CDR2 FQGNSA. The V gene lost 5 bases and the J gene lost 3 bases, with 14 bases spanning the gap. The CDR3 nucleotides read TGTGCCAGCAGCGAACAGGTTGGCTTCTACGAGCAGTACTTC. Amino acids: CASSEQVGFYEQYF.

The V gene is TRBV7-9, the J gene TRBJ1-1; TRBD1 matches 11 bases. Germline V gene sequence: CDR1 SEHNR, CDR2 FQNEAQ (reference sequence). This CDR3 is 15 amino acids long. V shed 3 bases, J shed 4 bases, and the junction held 4 bases outside the gene matches. The DNA for the CDR3 is TGTGCCAGCAGCTTTCCGGACAGGGGGCCCACTGAAGCTTTCTTT. Its translation: CASSFPDRGPTEAFF.

V is TRBV28 and J is TRBJ1-2, with D perhaps matching TRBD1 (6 bases). Trimming removed 6 bases from V and 4 bases from J, with 9 bases in between. The germline CDR1 and CDR2 sequences are MDHEN and SYDVKM. The CDR3 has 12 residues. CDR3 loop: CASRRGGYGYTF. As DNA, the CDR3 is TGTGCCAGCAGAAGGGGGGGCTATGGCTACACCTTC.

J is TRBJ1-2 and V is TRBV27; the D gene is possibly TRBD1 (5 bases). With 3 bases removed from V and 4 bases from J, the gap between germline ends came to 9 bases. CDR3 size: 13 residues. Germline lookup yields CDR1 MNHEY and CDR2 SMNVEV (reference sequence). Here the CDR3 reads CASSFGGSYGYTF. The CDR3 nucleotides read TGTGCCAGCAGTTTCGGGGGGAGCTATGGCTACACCTTC.

The chain carries TRBV19 and TRBJ1-1; D is uncertain. Looked up from germline, CDR1 is LNHDA and CDR2 is SQIVND (reference sequence). The ends were cut back, 7 bases at V and 0 bases at J, with 9 bases in the middle. The CDR3 consists of 13 residues. The CDR3 DNA is TGTGCCAGTACGAGGGTGGTGAACACTGAAGCTTTCTTT. Translated, it gives CASTRVVNTEAFF.

This clone has only one observation. The chain combines TRBV7-2 with TRBJ1-5; no clear D gene. The CDR3 extends over 12 amino acids. Trimming shortened V by 8 bases and J by 9 bases, and 14 bases separated the two germline ends. Germline CDR1 and CDR2: SGHTA and FQGNSA. Written as DNA, the CDR3 is TGTGCCAGCCGTGGGTACCTAGGGCCCCAGCATTTT. It codes for CASRGYLGPQHF.

V gene TRBV27 combines with J gene TRBJ2-1; weak D call: TRBD2 (6 bases). Trimming shortened V by 2 bases and J by 9 bases, and 17 bases separated the two germline ends. The CDR3 sequence is 15 residues long. The germline V gene encodes CDR1 MNHEY and CDR2 SMNVEV (reference sequence). This chain's CDR3 is CASSLGEATWGEQFF. In nucleotides, the CDR3 is TGTGCCAGCAGTTTAGGGGAGGCAACTTGGGGTGAGCAGTTCTTC.

The CDR3 coding sequence is TGTGCCAGCAGCCCACCCGGGACAGGTCAACACGAGCAGTACTTC. Its protein is CASSPPGTGQHEQYF. The chain recombines TRBV7-9 with TRBJ2-7; 8 bases map to TRBD1. This CDR3 has 15 amino acids. Germline CDR1 reads SEHNR; CDR2 reads FQNEAQ (reference sequence). V was pared by 5 bases and J by 5 bases, with 11 bases of the junction left unmatched.

V gene TRBV7-2 combines with J gene TRBJ2-1; 7 nucleotides align to TRBD2. The junction had 10 bases not matched to a gene; V was cut back by 5 bases and J by 3 bases. The CDR3 spans 16 residues. The V gene's germline CDR1 is SGHTA and CDR2 FQGNSA. The CDR3 DNA sequence: TGTGCCAGCAGCCCCTACCCAGGGACTATCTACAATGAGCAGTTCTTC. Translating gives CASSPYPGTIYNEQFF.

This chain joins TRBV19 and TRBJ1-1; 11 bases map to TRBD1. The V gene's germline CDR1 is LNHDA and CDR2 SQIVND (reference sequence). V dropped 6 bases and J dropped 5; count of bases not matched to a gene: 11. The CDR3 is made up of 16 amino acids. The CDR3 DNA reads TGTGCCAGTAGAGCCGGGACAGGGGGTCTGGGGACTGAAGCTTTCTTT. Its translation is CASRAGTGGLGTEAFF.

V gene TRBV19 combines with J gene TRBJ2-1; 9 bases fit TRBD1. The ends lost 5 bases at V and 4 bases at J; junction bases unmatched: 6. CDR1 is LNHDA and CDR2 is SQIVND in the germline V gene (reference sequence). The CDR3 consists of 15 residues. The CDR3 is CASSVGQGLYNEQFF. The DNA for the CDR3 is TGTGCCAGTAGTGTGGGACAGGGTTTGTACAATGAGCAGTTCTTC.

This chain connects TRBV9 to TRBJ2-2, with 12 bases matching TRBD2. V trimming: 2 bases; J trimming: 4 bases; junction bases outside the gene matches: 12. CDR3 length: 19 residues. Germline CDR1 is SGDLS and CDR2 is YYNGEE. CDR3 in amino acids: CASSVPTSGGPRGTGELFF. DNA for the CDR3: TGTGCCAGCAGCGTTCCAACTAGCGGGGGGCCTCGTGGCACCGGGGAGCTGTTTTTT.

This sequence joins TRBV5-1 and TRBJ1-6; D uncertain. With 1 base removed from V and 8 bases from J, the gap between germline ends came to 13 bases. This CDR3 spans 15 amino acids. The germline gives CDR1 SGHRS, CDR2 YFSETQ. The CDR3 is CASSLRLQIDSPLHF. The CDR3 nucleotides read TGCGCCAGCAGCTTGAGACTGCAAATTGATTCACCCCTCCACTTT.

This clone came up once. Other nucleotide sequences in the sample specify the same CDR3. The gene calls are TRBV30 and TRBJ2-1; 13 bases line up with TRBD2. Germline V gives CDR1 GTSNPN, CDR2 SVGIG (reference sequence). V trimming: 0 bases; J trimming: 7 bases; junction bases outside the gene matches: 3. The CDR3 is made up of 15 amino acids. The DNA for the CDR3 is TGTGCCTGGAGTGTACTAGCGGGGGGGCATAATGAGCAGTTCTTC. Translated: CAWSVLAGGHNEQFF.

J is TRBJ1-2 and V is TRBV11-2, with 7 bases matching TRBD1. Per the germline V gene, CDR1 is SGHAT and CDR2 is FQNNGV. The CDR3 sequence is 14 residues long. J lost 2 bases, V lost 5 bases, and 5 bases had no gene match. In DNA form, the CDR3 reads TGTGCCAGCAGCCCCATGACAGGGAACTATGGCTACACCTTC. Protein product: CASSPMTGNYGYTF. The whole variable domain, remainder taken from reference TRBV11-2 and TRBJ1-2, is EAGVAQSPRYKIIEKRQSVAFWCNPISGHATLYWYQQILGQGPKLLIQFQNNGVVDDSQLPKDRFSAERLKGVDSTLKIQPAKLEDSAVYLCASSPMTGNYGYTFGSGTRLTVV.

The genes are TRBV20-1 and TRBJ1-6; D gene unclear. The V end was cut by 0 bases, the J end by 15 bases, with 6 bases between. This CDR3 comprises 10 residues. CDR1 is DFQATT, CDR2 SNEGSKA, per germline (reference sequence). The CDR3 DNA reads TGCAGTGCTAGAGAGGCATTCCTCCACTTT. Protein product: CSAREAFLHF.

The DNA of the CDR3 is TGCGCCAGCAGCCAAGTACACACAGAGATCTACGAGCAGTACTTC. This encodes CASSQVHTEIYEQYF. The rearrangement uses TRBV4-1 and TRBJ2-7; no clear D. V was clipped by 1 base and J by 3 bases, with 13 bases between them. The CDR3 runs to 15 residues. The germline gives CDR1 MGHRA, CDR2 YSYEKL.

The CDR3 DNA follows: TGCGCCAGCAGCCAAGGCACTAGCGGGGCCTACGAGCAGTACTTC. Residues: CASSQGTSGAYEQYF. This chain connects TRBV4-3 to TRBJ2-5; 10 positions agree with TRBD2. Judging by the DNA end, TRBJ2-7 fits better; the J call may be wrong. This CDR3 spans 15 amino acids. The germline CDR1 and CDR2 sequences are LGHNA and YSLEER.

The chain has TRBV27 and TRBJ2-4; 7 bases line up with TRBD2. The CDR3 contains 14 residues. The V gene end was trimmed by 3 bases and the J gene end by 11 bases; junction bases not matched to a gene: 10. Per germline, CDR1 MNHEY and CDR2 SMNVEV (reference sequence). The DNA of the CDR3 is TGTGCCAGCAGTTTCCTCCCAGCGGGGACCTTTCAGTACTTC. It specifies CASSFLPAGTFQYF.

The V gene is TRBV27, the J gene TRBJ1-2, with TRBD1 as a possible D gene (5 bases). V was clipped by 0 bases and J by 0 bases, with 11 bases between them. Germline assignment: CDR1 MNHEY and CDR2 SMNVEV (reference sequence). The CDR3 runs to 16 residues. In nucleotides, the CDR3 is TGTGCCAGCAGTTTATCGGGAGGGACCCCTAACTATGGCTACACCTTC. Its protein is CASSLSGGTPNYGYTF.

The genes are TRBV6-5 and TRBJ1-1, with 8 bases fitting TRBD1. V lost 4 bases to trimming and J lost 8 bases; unmatched junction nucleotides: 9. This CDR3 has 14 residues. Germline CDR1 and CDR2: MNHEY and SVGAGI. CDR3 protein: CASSSFARTGEAFF. CDR3 DNA: TGTGCCAGCAGTTCCTTCGCAAGGACAGGGGAAGCTTTCTTT.

The chain is built from TRBV7-2 and TRBJ2-7; perhaps TRBD1 as D (6 bases). Germline assignment: CDR1 SGHTA and CDR2 FQGNSA. The CDR3 has 14 residues. V lost 8 bases to trimming and J lost 1 base, with 15 bases between them. The DNA of the CDR3 is TGTGCCAGCTACGCAACAGGGTTATCCTACGAGCAGTACTTC. It codes for CASYATGLSYEQYF.

The chain carries TRBV5-1 and TRBJ1-1; a possible D gene is TRBD1 (6 bases). CDR3 size: 12 residues. V shed 4 bases and J shed 5 bases, with 9 bases lying between them. CDR1 and CDR2 from the germline V gene are SGHRS and YFSETQ. CDR3 nucleotides: TGCGCCAGCAGCAGAGGGGGTACTGAAGCTTTCTTT. It is translated as CASSRGGTEAFF.

Written as DNA, the CDR3 is TGTGCCAGCAGCATATTCCGGGACAGGGGCTTGGCGATTAACTATGGCTACACCTTC. Translation gives CASSIFRDRGLAINYGYTF. The chain employs TRBV5-4 and TRBJ1-2, with 10 positions matching TRBD1. Losses at the gene ends were 4 bases for V and 1 base for J; bases not matched to a gene: 16. The V gene's germline CDR1 is SGHNT and CDR2 YYREEE (reference sequence). The CDR3 extends over 19 amino acids.

The rearrangement uses TRBV7-2 and TRBJ2-7; TRBD2 matches at 7 bases. The CDR3 consists of 14 residues. Germline V gives CDR1 SGHTA, CDR2 FQGNSA. Germline trimming cut 4 bases from V and 0 bases from J; bases unmatched to any gene: 3. CDR3: CASSSRDYSYEQYF. For the CDR3, the DNA is TGTGCCAGCAGCTCCCGGGACTACTCCTACGAGCAGTACTTC.

V gene TRBV18 combines with J gene TRBJ2-3; 8 positions agree with TRBD1. The CDR3 has 17 residues. CDR1 and CDR2 (germline): KGHSH, LQKENI. Trimming at V came to 2 bases and at J to 2 bases, leaving 9 bases not matched to a gene. CDR3 nucleotides: TGTGCCAGCTCACCATTCGGACAGGGCGACTACACAGATACGCAGTATTTT. Amino acids: CASSPFGQGDYTDTQYF.

The gene calls are TRBV11-2 and TRBJ1-1; maybe TRBD1 (5 bases). Per the germline V gene, CDR1 is SGHAT and CDR2 is FQNNGV. The CDR3 contains 14 residues. The germline V and J ends were trimmed by 3 bases and 0 bases, with 8 bases remaining between them. The CDR3 sequence is CASSLTVMNTEAFF. In DNA, the CDR3 is TGTGCCAGCAGCTTGACAGTAATGAACACTGAAGCTTTCTTT.

The chain carries TRBV15 and TRBJ1-1, with a possible D match to TRBD1 (6 bases). The length of the CDR3 is 15 residues. From germline, CDR1 is LNHNV and CDR2 YYDKDF (reference sequence). The V gene lost 5 bases and the J gene lost 5 bases, with 18 bases spanning the gap. The CDR3 nucleotides read TGTGCCACCAGCCAAACGTGGGCAGGGGAGACTGAAGCTTTCTTT. This sequence encodes CATSQTWAGETEAFF.

The V call is TRBV4-3, the J call TRBJ2-7; D uncertain. This CDR3 is 13 amino acids long. Germline-derived CDR1 and CDR2 are LGHNA and YSLEER. V lost 1 base to trimming and J lost 6 bases, with 10 bases between them. The CDR3, as DNA: TGCGCCAGCAGCCAAGGAACCTGGGCCGAGCAGTACTTC. Its translation: CASSQGTWAEQYF.